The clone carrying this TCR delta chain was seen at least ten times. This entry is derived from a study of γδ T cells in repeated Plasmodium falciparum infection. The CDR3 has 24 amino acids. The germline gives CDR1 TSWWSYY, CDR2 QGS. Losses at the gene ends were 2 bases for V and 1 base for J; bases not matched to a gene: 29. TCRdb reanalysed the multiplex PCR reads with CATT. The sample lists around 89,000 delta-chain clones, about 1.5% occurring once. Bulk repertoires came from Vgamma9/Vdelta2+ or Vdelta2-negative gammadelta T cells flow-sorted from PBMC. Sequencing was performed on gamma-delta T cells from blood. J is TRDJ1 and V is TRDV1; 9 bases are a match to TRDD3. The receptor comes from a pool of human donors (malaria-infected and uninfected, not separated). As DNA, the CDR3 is TGTGCTCTTGGGGAAACTCAGGCCTTCCTCGGACCCTCCGAGGGGATACGCCTCACCGATAAACTCATCTTT. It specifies CALGETQAFLGPSEGIRLTDKLIF.